This is a list of T cell receptor beta chains from one sample in a study of radiotherapy plus CTLA-4 blockade in lung cancer. Using immunoSEQ multiplex PCR, the repertoire was profiled, and TCRdb retains in-frame clones only, with some absent. The data show roughly 120,000 clones, more than 65% seen once. The specimen comprised peripheral blood, sampled from a patient treated with radiotherapy plus ipilimumab. The receptors shown here come from a human donor with non-small cell lung cancer who had a partial response to radiotherapy plus ipilimumab. CDR3s include the opening cysteine and the closing phenylalanine or tryptophan. The D gene is left open where the match is weak. The size field is filled for only some rows; it gives once, few, many or a size class.

v_call	clone_size	d_call	j_call	cdr3_aa	cdr3_nt
TRBV5-4	once	TRBD2	TRBJ2-5	CASSALAGRETQYF	TGTGCCAGCAGCGCCCTAGCGGGAAGAGAGACCCAGTACTTC
TRBV10-2	once	NA	TRBJ1-1	CASTQLLNTEAFF	TGCGCCAGCACCCAACTCCTGAACACTGAAGCTTTCTTT
TRBV11-2	NA	NA	TRBJ2-3	CASSIGGRNTDTQYF	TGTGCCAGCAGTATTGGCGGGCGTAACACAGATACGCAGTATTTT
TRBV5-4	NA	NA	TRBJ2-2	CASSLGGGANTGELFF	TGTGCCAGCAGCTTAGGGGGGGGTGCGAACACCGGGGAGCTGTTTTTT
TRBV5-5	NA	NA	TRBJ1-3	CASSLGAGPDTIYF	TGTGCCAGCAGCTTGGGGGCCGGCCCGGACACCATATATTTT
TRBV15	once	TRBD2	TRBJ2-1	CATSPRAGLAGVGWFF	TGTGCCACCAGCCCAAGGGCGGGACTAGCGGGAGTAGGGTGGTTCTTC
TRBV13	NA	TRBD1	TRBJ1-5	CASSLGLTGNQPQHF	TGTGCCAGCAGCTTAGGCCTGACAGGGAATCAGCCCCAGCATTTT
TRBV7-9	NA	NA	TRBJ2-1	CASSRNEQFF	TGTGCCAGCAGCCGCAATGAGCAGTTCTTC
TRBV5-1	NA	NA	TRBJ2-3	CASSWNSVSTDTQYF	TGCGCCAGCAGCTGGAACAGTGTGTCGACAGATACGCAGTATTTT
TRBV6-1	NA	NA	TRBJ1-5	CASSEGSYSNQPQHF	TGTGCCAGCAGTGAAGGCAGTTATAGCAATCAGCCCCAGCATTTT
TRBV7-8	NA	TRBD1	TRBJ2-7	CASSRQGAVSHEQYF	TGTGCCAGCAGCCGACAGGGGGCGGTGAGTCACGAGCAGTACTTC
TRBV4-3	NA	TRBD2	TRBJ2-3	CASSQALTSGSGDTQYF	TGCGCCAGCAGCCAGGCACTGACTAGCGGGAGCGGGGATACGCAGTATTTT
TRBV6-5	NA	TRBD1	TRBJ1-2	CASSETGAVYGYTF	TGTGCCAGCTCAGAGACAGGGGCGGTCTATGGCTACACCTTC
TRBV6-5	few	TRBD1	TRBJ1-5	CASSGQGDQPQHF	TGTGCCAGCAGTGGACAGGGGGATCAGCCCCAGCATTTT
TRBV19	NA	TRBD2	TRBJ2-1	CASSIDLEAGEGNEQFF	TGTGCCAGTAGTATAGATCTCGAGGCGGGAGAGGGCAATGAGCAGTTCTTC
TRBV19	NA	TRBD1	TRBJ2-2	CASSILYGTGQGVGELFF	TGTGCCAGTAGTATCCTTTATGGGACGGGACAGGGTGTCGGGGAGCTGTTTTTT
TRBV27	NA	NA	TRBJ2-7	CASSIQVTSSYEQYF	TGTGCCAGCAGTATACAGGTGACAAGCTCCTACGAGCAGTACTTC
TRBV9	NA	TRBD2	TRBJ2-1	CASSPGTSGGYNEQFF	TGTGCCAGCAGCCCCGGGACTAGCGGGGGTTACAATGAGCAGTTCTTC
TRBV5-4	once	NA	TRBJ2-5	CASSSRTSLLKETQYF	TGTGCCAGCAGCTCAAGGACATCACTACTAAAAGAGACCCAGTACTTC
TRBV28	NA	NA	TRBJ1-1	CASSFSLGGNTEAFF	TGTGCCAGCAGTTTCTCGCTCGGGGGGAACACTGAAGCTTTCTTT
TRBV5-1	once	NA	TRBJ2-5	CASSFFTSPEETQYF	TGCGCCAGCAGCTTTTTCACTAGTCCCGAAGAGACCCAGTACTTC
TRBV19	NA	TRBD1	TRBJ1-6	CASKDRGRNSPLHF	TGTGCCAGCAAAGACAGGGGTCGGAATTCACCCCTCCACTTT
TRBV9	once	NA	TRBJ1-6	CASSVGSSYNSPLHF	TGTGCCAGCAGCGTAGGGAGCTCCTATAATTCACCCCTCCACTTT
TRBV7-9	NA	NA	TRBJ1-4	CASSLTPGGGKLFF	TGTGCCAGCAGCTTAACGCCAGGTGGAGGAAAACTGTTTTTT
TRBV7-2	NA	NA	TRBJ1-5	CASSLVAGGNQPQHF	TGTGCCAGCAGCTTAGTGGCCGGGGGCAATCAGCCCCAGCATTTT
TRBV28	NA	NA	TRBJ2-1	CASSFRGINEQFF	TGTGCCAGCAGTTTTAGAGGGATCAATGAGCAGTTCTTC
TRBV7-9	once	NA	TRBJ2-3	CASSSGGGSADTQYF	TGTGCCAGCAGCTCCGGGGGCGGGAGCGCAGATACGCAGTATTTT
TRBV7-2	NA	TRBD1	TRBJ2-7	CASSSRTGVYEQYF	TGTGCCAGCAGCTCCCGGACAGGGGTCTACGAGCAGTACTTC
TRBV6-6	once	TRBD1	TRBJ2-5	CASRPGQGGQETQYF	TGTGCCAGCAGGCCCGGACAGGGAGGACAAGAGACCCAGTACTTC
TRBV30	NA	NA	TRBJ2-2	CAWIPQGPTGELFF	TGTGCCTGGATTCCACAGGGACCCACCGGGGAGCTGTTTTTT
TRBV6-6	once	NA	TRBJ1-4	CASSRDLYPNEKLFF	TGTGCCAGCAGTAGGGACTTGTACCCTAATGAAAAACTGTTTTTT
TRBV5-6	NA	TRBD1	TRBJ2-3	CASSTGQATSTDTQYF	TGTGCCAGCAGCACAGGACAGGCTACTAGCACAGATACGCAGTATTTT
TRBV11-2	few	TRBD1	TRBJ2-1	CASSSGQGWGDEQFF	TGTGCCAGCAGCTCCGGACAGGGGTGGGGGGATGAGCAGTTCTTC
TRBV30	NA	NA	TRBJ1-1	CAWSYFQAYTEAFF	TGTGCCTGGAGTTATTTCCAGGCCTACACTGAAGCTTTCTTT
TRBV19	NA	NA	TRBJ1-3	CASRRDLGNTIYF	TGTGCCAGTAGAAGGGACTTAGGAAACACCATATATTTT
TRBV19	NA	NA	TRBJ1-3	CASTITGIAGNTIYF	TGTGCCAGTACCATTACAGGGATCGCTGGAAACACCATATATTTT
TRBV15	NA	NA	TRBJ2-1	CATSRARQADKTYNEQFF	TGTGCCACCAGCAGAGCGAGACAGGCCGATAAGACCTACAATGAGCAGTTCTTC
TRBV19	NA	NA	TRBJ2-7	CASSIFHTGEQYF	TGTGCCAGTAGTATTTTCCATACCGGCGAGCAGTACTTC
TRBV5-1	NA	TRBD2	TRBJ2-3	CASSWGTSGRAVADTQYF	TGCGCCAGCAGCTGGGGGACTAGCGGGAGGGCCGTGGCAGATACGCAGTATTTT
TRBV19	NA	TRBD2	TRBJ2-3	CASSSTRASGRTDTQYF	TGTGCCAGTAGTTCGACTAGGGCTAGCGGACGCACAGATACGCAGTATTTT
TRBV6-6	NA	TRBD2	TRBJ2-7	CASSPQSGSFDEQYF	TGTGCCAGCAGTCCGCAAAGCGGGAGTTTCGACGAGCAGTACTTC
TRBV15	NA	TRBD1	TRBJ1-5	CATSRVVGTALANQPQHF	TGTGCCACCAGCAGAGTCGTTGGGACAGCCTTAGCAAATCAGCCCCAGCATTTT
TRBV6-1	few	NA	TRBJ1-1	CASSVEVYTEAFF	TGTGCCAGCAGTGTAGAGGTATACACTGAAGCTTTCTTT
TRBV5-1	NA	TRBD1	TRBJ2-3	CASSPGQGGDTQYF	TGCGCCAGCAGCCCTGGACAGGGGGGGGATACGCAGTATTTT
TRBV5-5	NA	NA	TRBJ1-1	CASSLTGKAEAFF	TGTGCCAGCAGCTTGACGGGGAAGGCTGAAGCTTTCTTT
TRBV29-1	NA	NA	TRBJ1-2	CSVDGAGYGYTF	TGCAGCGTTGATGGGGCCGGCTATGGCTACACCTTC